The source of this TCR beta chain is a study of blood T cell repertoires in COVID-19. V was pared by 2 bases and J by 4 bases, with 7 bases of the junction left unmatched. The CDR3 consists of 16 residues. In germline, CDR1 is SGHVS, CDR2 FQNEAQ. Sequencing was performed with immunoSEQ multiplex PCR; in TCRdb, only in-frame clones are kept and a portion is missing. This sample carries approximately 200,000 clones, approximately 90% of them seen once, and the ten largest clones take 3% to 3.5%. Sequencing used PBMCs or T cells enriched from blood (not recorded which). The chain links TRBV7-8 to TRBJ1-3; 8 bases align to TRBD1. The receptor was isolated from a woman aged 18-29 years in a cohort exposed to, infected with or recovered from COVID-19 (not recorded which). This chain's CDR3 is CASSLLGQARGNTIYF. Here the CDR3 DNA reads TGTGCCAGCAGCTTATTGGGACAGGCTAGAGGAAACACCATATATTTT.